The 30 T cell receptor beta chains given below trace back to one sample, sequenced in a study of tumor and adjacent non-tumor tissue in lung cancer. No cell sorting was done before RNA was extracted from the tissue. The normal lung tissue was taken more than 3 cm from the tumor edge. A modified ARM-PCR protocol with three rounds of nested PCR amplified TCRbeta. TCRdb ran MiXCR on the multiplex PCR reads and lists one entry per CDR3 protein. The sample includes 55,000 to 65,000 distinct CDR3 sequences, 61% seen only once; the top ten take under 35%. Sample: distant non-tumor lung tissue. The receptor source for this set is a man between 65 and 85 years old with non-small cell lung cancer.

This chain links TRBV7-8 with TRBJ2-7; D call uncertain. The germline V gene has CDR1 SGHVS and CDR2 FQNEAQ. Trimming removed 5 bases at V and 0 bases at J, with 17 bases between. The CDR3 length is 16 residues. This chain's CDR3 is CASSKKLADSSYEQYF. The CDR3 DNA is TGTGCCAGCAGCAAAAAACTGGCGGATAGCTCCTACGAGCAGTACTTC.

Note on this clonotype: A much more abundant neighbour one base away suggests this may be a read error. This chain joins TRBV12-5 and TRBJ1-3, with 8 bases fitting TRBD1. There are 20 residues in the CDR3. The germline V gene has CDR1 LGHNT and CDR2 FRNRAP. CDR3 protein: CVSGLVFPGQEGPPGNTIYF. The DNA for the CDR3 is TGTGTTAGTGGTTTGGTATTCCCGGGACAGGAGGGCCCCCCTGGAAACACCATATATTTT.

Concerning this clonotype: A much larger clonotype is one base distant, so this may be a read error. The chain is built from TRBV20-1 and TRBJ2-3, with TRBD2 as a possible D gene (5 bases). Trimming removed 7 bases at V and 6 bases at J, with 17 bases between. Germline V gives CDR1 DFQATT, CDR2 SNEGSKA (reference sequence). The CDR3 is made up of 13 amino acids. This CDR3 reads CSVEPSGVDTQYF. The DNA of the CDR3 is TGCAGTGTGGAACCCTCCGGGGTGGATACGCAGTATTTT.

Notes on this clonotype: At one end, the junction sequence differs from germline, possibly due to a read error. The V and J genes are TRBV11-2 and TRBJ1-2; D gene unclear. The CDR3 has 11 residues. Germline CDR1 and CDR2: SGHAT and FQNNGV. The CDR3 nucleotides are TGTCCCAGCAATCTCGAGGCCTCCTTCACCTTC. Translated, it gives CPSNLEASFTF.

With regard to this clonotype: A much larger clone lies one base from this, so it may be a read error. V is TRBV28 and J is TRBJ2-7; the D gene is possibly TRBD1 (6 bases). CDR1 is MDHEN and CDR2 is SYDVKM in the germline V gene. This CDR3 region has 12 residues. The germline V and J ends were trimmed by 5 bases and 13 bases, with 18 bases remaining between them. Written as DNA, the CDR3 is TGTGCCAGCAGTCCCGTTACTTGGGGGCATTACTTC. Translation gives CASSPVTWGHYF.

Concerning this clonotype itself: Sequence at one end of the junction differs from germline and may be a read error. The CDR3 DNA follows: TGTGCCAGCAGCCTCACTACCGGGTCCACGAATAGTTCACCTCTCCACTTT. This translates into CASSLTTGSTNSSPLHF. J is TRBJ1-6 and V is TRBV6-5, with D uncertain. The germline V gene has CDR1 MNHEY and CDR2 SVGAGI. The CDR3 sequence is 17 residues long.

The chain is built from TRBV11-2 and TRBJ2-1; 7 bases are shared with TRBD2. The trim removed 2 bases at V and 4 bases at J, leaving 5 bases unmatched. CDR3 length: 15 residues. Germline values: CDR1 SGHAT, CDR2 FQNNGV. The CDR3 protein is CASSLRTSFYNEQFF. For the CDR3, the DNA is TGTGCCAGCAGCTTAAGGACTAGTTTTTACAATGAGCAGTTCTTC.

In its sample, this clonotype was seen many times. This sequence joins TRBV29-1 and TRBJ1-5; TRBD1 matches 10 bases. The CDR3 loop spans 12 amino acids. Losses at the gene ends were 6 bases for V and 4 bases for J; bases not matched to a gene: 0. Germline CDR1 reads SQVTM; CDR2 reads ANQGSEA. The CDR3 loop reads CSVGQGNQPQHF. The CDR3 region has the DNA TGCAGCGTGGGACAGGGGAATCAGCCCCAGCATTTT.

As for this clonotype: Here the CDR3 omits its conserved ending phenylalanine or tryptophan, so a read error is the likely source. This chain links TRBV29-1 with TRBJ2-3, with 8 bases aligning to TRBD2. Germline loops: CDR1 SQVTM, CDR2 ANQGSEA. The CDR3 is 16 residues long. In DNA, the CDR3 is TGCAGCGTTGAGGACCCCGGGAGGGTCAGGGCAGATGCGCAGTATTTG. This gives the protein CSVEDPGRVRADAQYL.

On this clonotype itself: The CDR3 ends on some other residue instead of the conserved phenylalanine or tryptophan, so this is likely a read error. No DNA is shown, since the ends of the CDR3 on it are uncertain; the CDR3 is the one TCRdb lists. The chain recombines TRBV11-2 with TRBJ1-6; TRBD1 is the table's D call, not checked against the DNA. From germline, CDR1 is SGHAT and CDR2 FQNNGV. The CDR3 contains 20 residues when both ends are counted. CDR3 loop: CASSLRKNFQGALGSWPFHI.

The gene calls are TRBV7-9 and TRBJ1-1; D gene unclear. The CDR3 has 12 residues. Trimming left V 6 bases short and J 4 bases short, with 9 bases between. Germline CDR1 is SEHNR and CDR2 is FQNEAQ (reference sequence). DNA for the CDR3: TGTGCCAGCAGTCATGACCTCACTGAAGCTTTCTTT. Residues: CASSHDLTEAFF.

This clonotype was recorded once. A much larger clone lies one base from this, so it may be a read error. The chain combines TRBV5-1 with TRBJ1-4; TRBD1 might be the D (6 bases). The CDR3 totals 16 residues. The germline gives CDR1 SGHRS, CDR2 YFSETQ. V lost 6 bases and J lost 1, with 16 bases in between. The DNA for the CDR3 is TGCGCCAGCACCCTGAGAGGGGGAGTAACTAATGAAAAACTGTTTTTT. It encodes CASTLRGGVTNEKLFF.

The genes are TRBV7-9 and TRBJ2-5, with TRBD2 identical over 8 bases. Per germline, CDR1 SEHNR and CDR2 FQNEAQ (reference sequence). There are 17 residues in the CDR3. The V gene end was trimmed by 1 base and the J gene end by 2 bases; junction bases not matched to a gene: 9. CDR3 sequence: CASSLGVISGVQETQYF. Here the CDR3 DNA reads TGTGCCAGCAGCTTAGGTGTGATTAGCGGGGTTCAAGAGACCCAGTACTTC.

J is TRBJ2-7 and V is TRBV28; 8 nucleotides match TRBD1. The CDR3 loop spans 14 amino acids. Germline assignment: CDR1 MDHEN and CDR2 SYDVKM. The V gene end was trimmed by 10 bases and the J gene end by 1 base; junction bases not matched to a gene: 9. The CDR3 DNA reads TGTGCCACCGTCGGGTGGACAGGGTCCTACGAGCAGTACTTC. It is translated as CATVGWTGSYEQYF.

The chain joins TRBV7-9 to TRBJ1-1; no clear D. CDR3 length equals 18 residues. The germline V gene has CDR1 SEHNR and CDR2 FQNEAQ (reference sequence). V was shortened by 1 base and J by 6 bases, with 24 bases between the two germline ends. The CDR3: CASSLDYHGRRVNPEAFF. In nucleotides, the CDR3 is TGTGCCAGCAGCTTAGACTACCATGGTCGCAGAGTAAACCCTGAAGCTTTCTTT.

The table lists this clonotype with a few counts. The J gene is TRBJ1-2, the V gene TRBV20-1; 9 nucleotides line up with TRBD1. Germline loops: CDR1 DFQATT, CDR2 SNEGSKA (reference sequence). CDR3 length: 15 residues. Germline trimming cut 3 bases from V and 4 bases from J; bases unmatched to any gene: 9. CDR3 sequence (DNA): TGCAGTGCTAGGCCAACAGGGGGCAGCGGCTATGGCTACACCTTC. Its protein product is CSARPTGGSGYGYTF.

The gene calls are TRBV11-2 and TRBJ1-6; 8 positions agree with TRBD1. This CDR3 is built from 20 residues. V lost 5 bases, J lost 13 bases, and 28 bases stayed unmatched. Germline lookup yields CDR1 SGHAT and CDR2 FQNNGV. The DNA of the CDR3 is TGTGCCAGCAGCCTAAGAAAAAATTTTCAGGGGGCCCTCAATAGTTGGCCCCTCCACTTT. Translated, it gives CASSLRKNFQGALNSWPLHF. The full variable domain, rest sourced from reference TRBV11-2 and TRBJ1-6, is EAGVAQSPRYKIIEKRQSVAFWCNPISGHATLYWYQQILGQGPKLLIQFQNNGVVDDSQLPKDRFSAERLKGVDSTLKIQPAKLEDSAVYLCASSLRKNFQGALNSWPLHFGNGTRLTVT.

With regard to this clonotype: Mismatch with germline at one junction end may stem from a read error. CDR3 residues: CVSSLGANTEAFF. CDR3 DNA sequence: TGTGTCAGCAGCTTAGGGGCGAACACTGAAGCTTTCTTT. The J gene is TRBJ1-1, the V gene TRBV7-8, with a tentative D call TRBD1 (5 bases). There are 13 residues in the CDR3. The V gene's germline CDR1 is SGHVS and CDR2 FQNEAQ.

About this clonotype itself: Being one base from a much bigger clone, this may be a read error. The chain couples TRBV20-1 to TRBJ2-7; 7 bases align to TRBD2. The CDR3 totals 13 residues. Germline assignment: CDR1 DFQATT and CDR2 SNEGSKA (reference sequence). V lost 5 bases and J lost 7; bases outside the gene matches: 11. The CDR3, as DNA: TGCAGTGCTGGGGGACTAACGGGAGGAGAGCAGTACTTC. Its protein product is CSAGGLTGGEQYF.

The chain is built from TRBV5-1 and TRBJ2-1; possibly TRBD1 or TRBD2 for D (7 bases each). The CDR3 covers 16 residues. CDR1 is SGHRS, CDR2 YFSETQ, per germline. The V gene lost 4 bases and the J gene lost 7 bases, with 21 bases spanning the gap. This CDR3 is CASSPSGRGGGNEQFF. The CDR3 bases are TGCGCCAGCAGCCCCTCAGGCAGGGGGGGTGGTAATGAGCAGTTCTTC.

Details on this clonotype: A much larger clone sits a single nucleotide away, making a read error possible. Since no conserved phenylalanine or tryptophan closes the CDR3, a read error is the likely cause. The V and J genes are TRBV6-6 and TRBJ1-1; D remains unclear. Trimming pared 11 bases from V and 10 bases from J, leaving 14 bases between. This CDR3 has 10 residues. Germline V gives CDR1 MNHNY, CDR2 SVGAGI (reference sequence). For the CDR3, the DNA is TGTGCCGCCGTCCGCGGCAGAGCTTTCTAT. Translating gives CAAVRGRAFY.

This clonotype was detected a few times. The CDR3 does not close with the conserved phenylalanine or tryptophan, likely indicating a read error. This chain joins TRBV14 and TRBJ2-1; tentatively, D is TRBD1 or TRBD2 (5 bases each). Germline V lookup: CDR1 SGHDN, CDR2 FVKESK. The V gene lost 6 bases and the J gene lost 2 bases, with 14 bases spanning the gap. The CDR3 extends over 15 amino acids. CDR3 nucleotides: TGTGCCAGCAGGCAGGGCGTGAGGGCCTACAATGAGCAGTTCCTC. It yields the protein CASRQGVRAYNEQFL.

About this clonotype itself: This CDR3 fails to terminate in the conserved phenylalanine or tryptophan, so it likely reflects a read error. The chain uses TRBV11-3 and TRBJ2-3; 11 bases agree with TRBD2. The germline V gene has CDR1 SGHNT and CDR2 YENEEA. The CDR3 contains 15 residues. CDR3 coding DNA: TGTGCCAGCAGCTTAACTAGCGGGAGCACGGATACGCAGTATTCT. Protein: CASSLTSGSTDTQYS.

Worth noting for this clonotype: The CDR3 end shows no conserved phenylalanine or tryptophan, and so a read error is likely. The V and J genes are TRBV11-2 and TRBJ2-1; D unclear. Trimming pared 4 bases from V and 2 bases from J, leaving 12 bases between. The length of the CDR3 is 15 residues. Germline values: CDR1 SGHAT, CDR2 FQNNGV. The CDR3 nucleotides are TGTGCCAGCAGCTCGAGATACGGTGCCTACAATGAGCAGTTCCTC. Translation gives CASSSRYGAYNEQFL.

This clonotype has at least ten counts. The chain combines TRBV12-3 or TRBV12-4 with TRBJ2-2; 13 bases agree with TRBD2. J gave up 3 bases and V 3 bases, and 4 bases lay outside the gene matches. The CDR3 has 17 amino acids. The CDR3, as DNA: TGTGCCAGCAGTTTGACTAGCGGGGGGCGAGACACCGGGGAGCTGTTTTTT. Its protein is CASSLTSGGRDTGELFF.

Remarks on this clonotype: A much larger clone is a single base away; this may be a read error. The rearrangement uses TRBV6-5 and TRBJ1-2, with 10 bases lining up with TRBD1. This CDR3 contains 15 residues. The germline V gene encodes CDR1 MNHEY and CDR2 SVGAGI. In nucleotides, the CDR3 is TGTGCCAGCAGACCCCCCGCCGGGACAGGGGCTGGCTACATCTTC. Translating gives CASRPPAGTGAGYIF.

The J gene is TRBJ2-7, the V gene TRBV11-2; D perhaps matches TRBD1 (6 bases). Germline V CDR1 and CDR2: SGHAT, FQNNGV. The CDR3 totals 16 residues. With 4 bases removed from V and 0 bases from J, the gap between germline ends came to 16 bases. CDR3 sequence: CASSSQGRGGSYEQYF. The CDR3 DNA reads as TGTGCCAGCAGCTCCCAGGGCAGGGGCGGCTCCTACGAGCAGTACTTC.

This clonotype occurred many times. The chain uses TRBV6-6 and TRBJ2-7, with D possibly called TRBD1 or TRBD2 (5 bases each). The CDR3 length is 16 residues. The V end lost 5 bases, the J end lost 3 bases, and 20 bases lay between the germline ends. CDR1 and CDR2 (germline): MNHNY, SVGAGI (reference sequence). The CDR3 sequence: CASSKPGPKTYYEQYF. DNA for the CDR3: TGTGCCAGCAGTAAACCGGGACCAAAAACATACTACGAGCAGTACTTC.

The chain recombines TRBV5-1 with TRBJ1-3; a possible D gene is TRBD1 (5 bases). Germline loops: CDR1 SGHRS, CDR2 YFSETQ. The V end lost 4 bases, the J end lost 1 base, and 12 bases lay between the germline ends. The CDR3 totals 15 residues. The CDR3 DNA reads TGCGCCAGCAGCCATGAGGGACGGTCTGGAAACACCATATATTTT. This sequence encodes CASSHEGRSGNTIYF.

Worth noting for this clonotype: This could be a read error, since a much larger clone is one nucleotide away. The chain joins TRBV6-5 to TRBJ1-5; D may be TRBD1 (5 bases). Looked up from germline, CDR1 is MNHEY and CDR2 is SVGAGI. CDR3 length: 16 amino acids. The CDR3 nucleotides read TGTGCCAGCAGTTACTCGGGGGTCAGTAGCAATCAGTCCCAGCATTTT. Encoded protein: CASSYSGVSSNQSQHF.